Here is one T cell receptor (beta chain) with its context. These data come from a study of blood T cell repertoires in COVID-19. Across the study: Samples of COVID-19 (acute and convalescent) were obtained from the United States, Italy and Spain.

Germline CDR1 reads KGHSH; CDR2 reads LQKENI. The CDR3 is made up of 16 amino acids. The V and J ends lost 5 bases and 0 bases, in that order; junction bases with no gene match: 5. Authors' data handling: Reference gene primer amplification yielded estimated nucleated cell counts. Clones were read by immunoSEQ multiplex PCR, and TCRdb kept only the in-frame ones, dropping some. D and trimming were read from the DNA, whereas the V and J calls and clone size are those reported in that table. The table lists hundreds of thousands of clones, roughly 89% of them singletons. Sequencing was done on a sample of peripheral blood. This rearrangement joins TRBV18 to TRBJ1-4; 8 nucleotides align to TRBD1. The source is a man aged 18 to 29 with COVID-19, enrolled during active disease. The CDR3 nucleotides are TGTGCCAGCTCAAACCAGGGGGCTACAACTAATGAAAAACTGTTTTTT. Residues: CASSNQGATTNEKLFF.